The entry that follows covers one TCR beta chain sequence. The data originate from a study of OX40 agonist ivuxolimab in advanced cancers. Study overall: It was ivuxolimab, an agonistic anti-OX40 (CD134) antibody, that patients were treated with. The dose-escalation cohort had hepatocellular carcinoma, melanoma, renal cell or head and neck cancer.

Sequencing used immunoSEQ multiplex PCR; TCRdb keeps in-frame clones, though not all of them. The data hold 40,000 to 50,000 clones, with 88% observed a single time. The CDR3 has 16 amino acids. Germline loops: CDR1 SGHTA, CDR2 FQGNSA. V was pared by 3 bases and J by 7 bases, with 11 bases of the junction left unmatched. The specimen comprised CD4+ or CD8+ T cells sorted from blood, sampled in a trial of the OX40 agonist ivuxolimab. J is TRBJ2-5 and V is TRBV7-2; TRBD2 agrees at 10 bases. The receptor comes from an adult with an advanced solid tumor such as melanoma, head and neck, liver or kidney cancer. The CDR3 DNA follows: TGTGCCAGCAGCTTCCGGACTAGCGGCGCAGGTGGGACCCAGTACTTC. It encodes CASSFRTSGAGGTQYF.